This T cell receptor beta chain appears in the sequencing data of a study of blood T cell repertoires in COVID-19. Data came from immunoSEQ multiplex PCR; TCRdb stores just in-frame clones and leaves some out. The sample has roughly 250,000 clones; 70% to 90% are singletons. The ends were cut back, 6 bases at V and 8 bases at J, with 14 bases in the middle. CDR3 length equals 13 residues. The specimen sequenced was peripheral blood. The clonotype originates from a man aged 35 to 55 with acute or convalescent COVID-19. The chain couples TRBV12-3 or TRBV12-4 to TRBJ2-1; TRBD2 might be the D (6 bases). CDR3 sequence: CASSRSWGDEQFF. For the CDR3, the DNA is TGTGCCAGCAGCCGAAGTTGGGGGGATGAGCAGTTCTTC.